Detailed here is one T cell receptor (beta chain). Its antigen is unknown. This CDR3 comprises 13 residues. CDR1 and CDR2 from the germline V gene are MNHEY and SMNVEV (reference sequence). With V trimmed by 10 bases and J by 9 bases, 12 bases remained unmatched. The data were produced by immunoSEQ multiplex PCR, yet TCRdb's version contains in-frame clones alone and is incomplete. The sample lists about 150,000 clones, approximately 86% occurring once. The source of the sample is a study of cytomegalovirus exposure and HLA in healthy donors. Among the approximately 130 subjects of the validation cohort, separate from the approximately 700-subject first cohort, were the donors. Findings and limits, study-wide: Diagnosis of cytomegalovirus status made by the classifier reportedly showed high specificity and sensitivity. The study put 150 to 200 TCR beta chains on its list as cytomegalovirus-associated.

The sample comprised PBMCs. The source is a man younger than 30 in good health and CMV-seropositive. The chain recombines TRBV27 with TRBJ2-3, with 8 bases lining up with TRBD2. The CDR3 DNA reads as TGTGCCACCTTGTCCCGGGAGGGGAAGACGCAGTATTTT. This translates into CATLSREGKTQYF.